The 29 T cell receptor beta chains listed next were all sequenced from one sample in a study of vaccination and CD4 T cells after COVID-19. Their target antigens are unknown. Treatment of the sample: roughly 11-day PBMC culture with coronavirus spike peptide pools or control peptides (ViraFEST assay). Scientists ran DNA taken from cultured CD4+ T cells through the Oncomine TCR Beta short-read assay for sequencing. TCRdb re-analysed the PCR reads in MiXCR, keeping a single row per CDR3 protein. The sample consists of around 12,000 distinct CDR3 sequences, about half of them appearing once. Source material: CD4+ T cells from blood, cultured in vitro. The source is a human donor who had recovered from COVID-19.

This clonotype appeared a single time. The J gene is TRBJ2-1, the V gene TRBV12-3 or TRBV12-4; 10 bases align to TRBD2. The CDR3 length is 16 residues. The junction had 8 bases not matched to a gene; V was cut back by 5 bases and J by 4 bases. DNA for the CDR3: TGTGCCAGCAGTGGAAAGGGTAGCGGGGGGTACAATGAGCAGTTCTTC. This translates into CASSGKGSGGYNEQFF.

The chain carries TRBV6-1 and TRBJ2-2; 8 bases align to TRBD2. V lost 7 bases, J lost 5 bases, and 6 bases stayed unmatched. The germline CDR1 and CDR2 sequences are MNHNS and SASEGT. This CDR3 comprises 14 residues. The CDR3 DNA follows: TGTGCCAGCATTGCGGGAGGAGGAACCGGGGAGCTGTTTTTT. It translates to CASIAGGGTGELFF.

The rearrangement uses TRBV27 and TRBJ2-7; D is perhaps TRBD1 or TRBD2 (5 bases each). This CDR3 contains 17 residues. V was trimmed by 0 bases and J by 0 bases, leaving 15 bases between them. Germline V lookup: CDR1 MNHEY, CDR2 SMNVEV (reference sequence). The CDR3, as DNA: TGTGCCAGCAGTTTATCTCTCTGGGACGCATCCTCCTACGAGCAGTACTTC. Its translation: CASSLSLWDASSYEQYF.

The CDR3 DNA reads TGTGCCTGGGACAGGGGGAACACTGAAGCTTTCTTT. Its protein is CAWDRGNTEAFF. The V call is TRBV30, the J call TRBJ1-1; 8 bases line up with TRBD1. Germline V lookup: CDR1 GTSNPN, CDR2 SVGIG (reference sequence). The CDR3 is 12 amino acids. Unmatched junction bases numbered 0, after V lost 5 bases and J lost 1 base. The variable domain in full, with the rest retrieved from reference TRBV30 and TRBJ1-1, is SQTIHQWPATLVQPVGSPLSLECTVEGTSNPNLYWYRQAAGRGLQLLFYSVGIGQISSEVPQNLSASRPQDRQFILSSKKLLLSDSGFYLCAWDRGNTEAFFGQGTRLTVV.

J is TRBJ2-7 and V is TRBV7-6; D is tentatively TRBD1 or TRBD2 (6 bases each). Trimming left V 8 bases short and J 0 bases short, with 11 bases between. The CDR3 totals 13 residues. The germline V gene encodes CDR1 SGHVS and CDR2 FNYEAQ. CDR3 residues: CASGGGISYEQYF. CDR3 sequence (DNA): TGTGCCAGCGGGGGCGGGATCTCCTACGAGCAGTACTTC.

A few counts support this clonotype. J is TRBJ1-2 and V is TRBV6-1, with TRBD1 as a possible D gene (5 bases). The ends were cut back, 6 bases at V and 1 base at J, with 9 bases in the middle. Looked up from germline, CDR1 is MNHNS and CDR2 is SASEGT. The CDR3 has 13 residues. CDR3 in amino acids: CASSPGGNYGYTF. The CDR3 region has the DNA TGTGCCAGCAGCCCCGGGGGTAACTATGGCTACACCTTC.

This clonotype was seen more than once but under ten times. This chain connects TRBV24-1 to TRBJ1-1; D gene unclear. V dropped 7 bases and J dropped 0 bases, with 11 bases sitting between them. The CDR3 has 14 residues. Germline V gives CDR1 KGHDR, CDR2 SFDVKD. The CDR3, as DNA: TGTGCCACCAGAGGAGAGGGTGTGAACACTGAAGCTTTCTTT. Amino acids: CATRGEGVNTEAFF.

The V gene is TRBV2, the J gene TRBJ2-5; unclear D gene. V dropped 6 bases and J dropped 1 base, with 6 bases sitting between them. This CDR3 is built from 12 residues. In germline, CDR1 is SNHLY, CDR2 FYNNEI. The CDR3 protein is CASRQTQETQYF. CDR3 DNA: TGTGCCAGCAGACAGACCCAAGAGACCCAGTACTTC.

A single count supports this clonotype. The gene calls are TRBV27 and TRBJ2-1; 10 nucleotides match TRBD1. V was pared by 7 bases and J by 9 bases, with 9 bases of the junction left unmatched. The CDR3 has 14 amino acids. Germline V gives CDR1 MNHEY, CDR2 SMNVEV (reference sequence). CDR3 residues: CASNLGQGFGEQFF. CDR3 nucleotide sequence: TGTGCCAGCAACCTGGGACAGGGGTTTGGTGAGCAGTTCTTC.

This chain uses TRBV6-1 with TRBJ2-5; 7 bases match TRBD2. V was pared by 9 bases and J by 7 bases, with 11 bases of the junction left unmatched. The germline CDR1 and CDR2 sequences are MNHNS and SASEGT. The CDR3 consists of 13 residues. CDR3 coding DNA: TGTGCCAGTGGGCGGGGGACCCAGGGGACCCAGTACTTC. Its translation: CASGRGTQGTQYF.

The rearrangement uses TRBV12-3 or TRBV12-4 and TRBJ1-1; 7 bases are shared with TRBD1. J lost 1 base, V lost 8 bases, and 10 bases had no gene match. The CDR3 totals 15 residues. CDR3 nucleotide sequence: TGTGCCAGCGGGAGACAGGGCCCGGCGAACACTGAAGCTTTCTTT. It encodes CASGRQGPANTEAFF.

This clonotype was found once. The CDR3 region is CASSSTVSGANVLTF. The CDR3 DNA reads as TGTGCCAGTAGTTCTACAGTCTCTGGGGCCAACGTCCTGACTTTC. This sequence joins TRBV19 and TRBJ2-6; D unresolved. CDR3 length equals 15 residues. V lost 5 bases and J 0 bases, leaving 8 bases between the germline ends. Germline CDR1 is LNHDA and CDR2 is SQIVND (reference sequence). The full variable domain, with the rest looked up from reference TRBV19 and TRBJ2-6, is DGGITQSPKYLFRKEGQNVTLSCEQNLNHDAMYWYRQDPGQGLRLIYYSQIVNDFQKGDIAEGYSVSREKKESFPLTVTSAQKNPTAFYLCASSSTVSGANVLTFGAGSRLTVL.

Concerning this clonotype itself: One end of the junction varies from germline; a read error may be responsible. V is TRBV6-1 and J is TRBJ2-7; no definite D call. The CDR3 is 13 residues long. Germline CDR1 reads MNHNS; CDR2 reads SASEGT. The CDR3, as DNA: TGTGCCAGCAGACCCACCAACAGCCAAGCAGTAGACTTC. It is translated as CASRPTNSQAVDF.

This clonotype was seen only a few times. J is TRBJ1-5 and V is TRBV20-1; D is perhaps TRBD1 (6 bases). Germline V gene sequence: CDR1 DFQATT, CDR2 SNEGSKA (reference sequence). The CDR3 is 16 amino acids. The germline V and J ends were trimmed by 0 bases and 0 bases, with 12 bases remaining between them. The CDR3 region has the DNA TGCAGTGCTAGAGATCTGAAGGGGGATAGCAATCAGCCCCAGCATTTT. Its translation is CSARDLKGDSNQPQHF.

This clonotype was picked up a small number of times. The V gene is TRBV29-1, the J gene TRBJ1-1, with D possibly being TRBD1 (6 bases). V was trimmed by 1 base and J by 9 bases, leaving 15 bases between them. The CDR3 runs to 13 residues. Germline-derived CDR1 and CDR2 are SQVTM and ANQGSEA. The CDR3 reads CSVEGRQERKAFF. In DNA form, the CDR3 reads TGCAGCGTTGAAGGGAGACAGGAACGGAAAGCTTTCTTT.

The rearrangement links TRBV19 to TRBJ1-1; 8 nucleotides agree with TRBD1. The V segment lost 3 bases and the J segment 1 base; nucleotides outside the gene matches: 1. The V gene's germline CDR1 is LNHDA and CDR2 SQIVND (reference sequence). There are 14 residues in the CDR3. The CDR3 nucleotides are TGTGCCAGTAGTATTGACAGGGGGAACACTGAAGCTTTCTTT. Amino acid sequence: CASSIDRGNTEAFF. The variable domain in full, completed from reference TRBV19 and TRBJ1-1, reads DGGITQSPKYLFRKEGQNVTLSCEQNLNHDAMYWYRQDPGQGLRLIYYSQIVNDFQKGDIAEGYSVSREKKESFPLTVTSAQKNPTAFYLCASSIDRGNTEAFFGQGTRLTVV.

The chain links TRBV11-1 to TRBJ2-1; D not certain. The germline gives CDR1 SGHAT, CDR2 FQDESV (reference sequence). The CDR3 runs to 11 residues. Trimming removed 5 bases at V and 13 bases at J, with 12 bases between. CDR3: CASSLGGLQFF. The CDR3 nucleotides read TGTGCCAGCAGCCTGGGCGGTCTCCAGTTCTTC. The full variable domain, with the rest looked up from reference TRBV11-1 and TRBJ2-1, is EAEVAQSPRYKITEKSQAVAFWCDPISGHATLYWYRQILGQGPELLVQFQDESVVDDSQLPKDRFSAERLKGVDSTLKIQPAELGDSAMYLCASSLGGLQFFGPGTRLTVL.

This clonotype has a handful of counts. Here the CDR3 DNA reads TGTGCCAGCAGCCCTGGGAGGTCGGAGACCCAGTACTTC. Protein sequence: CASSPGRSETQYF. The rearrangement joins TRBV7-9 to TRBJ2-5; weak D call: TRBD2 (6 bases). Trimming left V 5 bases short and J 5 bases short, with 12 bases between. This CDR3 has 13 residues. Germline V CDR1 and CDR2: SEHNR, FQNEAQ (reference sequence).

The gene calls are TRBV7-9 and TRBJ1-2, with a possible D match to TRBD1 (5 bases). Deletions cut 4 bases from V and 2 bases from J, with 8 bases between. Germline V gene sequence: CDR1 SEHNR, CDR2 FQNEAQ (reference sequence). There are 13 residues in the CDR3. In nucleotides, the CDR3 is TGTGCCAGCAGCTCAGGGACCAACTATGGCTACACCTTC. Translation: CASSSGTNYGYTF. Full variable domain (missing parts from reference TRBV7-9 and TRBJ1-2): DTGVSQNPRHKITKRGQNVTFRCDPISEHNRLYWYRQTLGQGPEFLTYFQNEAQLEKSRLLSDRFSAERPKGSFSTLEIQRTEQGDSAMYLCASSSGTNYGYTFGSGTRLTVV.

The J gene is TRBJ1-1, the V gene TRBV5-4; D is ambiguous. Trimming stripped 6 bases from V and 3 bases from J, with 24 bases between. CDR1 and CDR2 (germline): SGHNT, YYREEE (reference sequence). The CDR3 consists of 17 residues. CDR3 DNA sequence: TGTGCCAGCAACAAGGGCCTGACGAGTATAAAGGACACTGAAGCTTTCTTT. This encodes CASNKGLTSIKDTEAFF.

The chain combines TRBV21-1 with TRBJ2-7; the table's D call of TRBD2 was not tested on the DNA. TRBV21-1 is deemed a pseudogene. CDR3 size: 13 residues. In DNA, the CDR3 is TGTGCCAGCAGCGGGGACTTTCCCTACGAGCAGTACTTC. Translation gives CASSGDFPYEQYF.

V gene TRBV28 combines with J gene TRBJ2-7, with TRBD2 identical over 10 bases. The CDR3 spans 13 residues. Unmatched junction bases numbered 6, after V lost 8 bases and J lost 5 bases. CDR1 and CDR2 (germline): MDHEN, SYDVKM. Written as DNA, the CDR3 is TGTGCCAGCCGGTTAGCGGGAGGAAACGAGCAGTACTTC. It translates to CASRLAGGNEQYF. The variable domain in full, with the rest retrieved from reference TRBV28 and TRBJ2-7, is DVKVTQSSRYLVKRTGEKVFLECVQDMDHENMFWYRQDPGLGLRLIYFSYDVKMKEKGDIPEGYSVSREKKERFSLILESASTNQTSMYLCASRLAGGNEQYFGPGTRLTVT.

The chain has TRBV7-8 and TRBJ1-3; a weak D match, TRBD1 (5 bases). The CDR3 is 16 amino acids. Germline CDR1 SGHVS, CDR2 FQNEAQ. V was pared by 3 bases and J by 0 bases, with 12 bases between. The DNA for the CDR3 is TGTGCCAGCAGCTTTAACAGGCGAGGCTCTGGAAACACCATATATTTT. It specifies CASSFNRRGSGNTIYF.

The gene calls are TRBV5-4 and TRBJ2-7; 11 bases are a match to TRBD2. Germline V gene data show CDR1 as SGHNT and CDR2 as YYREEE (reference sequence). With V trimmed by 0 bases and J by 6 bases, 8 bases remained unmatched. The CDR3 contains 16 residues. CDR3 residues: CASSLATSGGGGEQYF. The CDR3 DNA sequence: TGTGCCAGCAGCTTGGCTACTAGCGGGGGAGGCGGCGAGCAGTACTTC.

The chain joins TRBV12-3 or TRBV12-4 to TRBJ1-5; D uncertain. Trimming pared 6 bases from V and 7 bases from J, leaving 10 bases between. CDR3 length: 12 residues. CDR3 amino acids: CASSDASQPQHF. The DNA of the CDR3 is TGTGCCAGCAGCGATGCTTCCCAGCCCCAGCATTTT.

This clonotype came up once. The chain carries TRBV2 and TRBJ2-3, with 7 bases matching TRBD1. With 8 bases clipped from V and 0 bases from J, the junction kept 8 bases outside the gene matches. The CDR3 runs 15 residues. Germline values: CDR1 SNHLY, CDR2 FYNNEI. The CDR3 spells CASLWGQTSTDTQYF. DNA for the CDR3: TGTGCCAGCCTTTGGGGACAGACTAGCACAGATACGCAGTATTTT.

This clonotype was picked up one time. The rearrangement joins TRBV6-2 or TRBV6-3 to TRBJ1-5, with TRBD1 matching over 7 bases. This CDR3 is 15 amino acids long. The germline CDR1 and CDR2 sequences are MNHEY and SVGEGT. V lost 5 bases, J lost 3 bases, and 7 bases stayed unmatched. The CDR3 protein is CASSLDRLYNQPQHF. The CDR3 coding sequence is TGTGCCAGCAGTCTGGACAGGTTATACAATCAGCCCCAGCATTTT.

The genes are TRBV6-1 and TRBJ2-5; D unclear. The V gene's germline CDR1 is MNHNS and CDR2 SASEGT. The V end lost 4 bases, the J end lost 5 bases, and 11 bases lay between the germline ends. CDR3 length: 13 amino acids. CDR3 bases: TGTGCCAGCAGTGGCGGTCGCATGGAGACCCAGTACTTC. Protein: CASSGGRMETQYF.

This clonotype was seen a handful of times. The chain carries TRBV5-4 and TRBJ1-2; no clear D gene. V lost 0 bases and J lost 6, with 9 bases in between. This CDR3 has 13 residues. The germline V gene encodes CDR1 SGHNT and CDR2 YYREEE (reference sequence). The CDR3 region has the DNA TGTGCCAGCAGCTTGGACGGGGTCGATGGCTACACCTTC. Its translation: CASSLDGVDGYTF.